The T cell receptor beta chain described here comes from a study of blood T cells in healthy people across ages. Study as a whole: Roughly one uniquely barcoded beta molecule per two T cells was captured.

Of note for this clonotype: The target antigen is unknown.

This CDR3 has 15 amino acids. A sample-barcoded 5' primer and a J-beta primer mix were used in a second PCR of about 7 to 11 cycles. TCRdb reanalysed the 5' RACE reads using MiXCR and keeps one entry per CDR3 protein. Of over a million distinct CDR3 sequences in the sample, roughly a quarter were seen once. Regarding the study as a whole: From one million sequenced T cells, diversity estimates were lower bounds.

Another study also made use of these data, one on T cells of mothers and their children. Turning to that study: Reads recorded for TCR beta CDR3 numbered over 9.5 million per mother and roughly 3 million per child.

Sequencing was done on a sample of blood. This TCR was recovered from a girl aged 2-9 years in good health. The chain employs TRBV21-1 and TRBJ1-1. TRBV21-1 constitutes a pseudogene. For the CDR3, the DNA is TGTGCCAGCAGCAAGGGGAGGGTATACGACACTGAAGCTTTCTTT. Its translation is CASSKGRVYDTEAFF.